The present T cell receptor beta chain was sequenced within a study of control samples from healthy donors and cancer patients. CDR3 length equals 13 residues. The V end lost 3 bases, the J end lost 2 bases, and 8 bases lay between the germline ends. Germline CDR1 reads MNHEY; CDR2 reads SVGEGT. Data came from immunoSEQ multiplex PCR; TCRdb stores just in-frame clones and leaves some out. This sample yields about 100,000 clones, of which roughly 90% are seen a single time; approximately 7.8% belongs to the top ten. V is TRBV6-2 or TRBV6-3 and J is TRBJ2-7; D uncertain. What was sequenced was blood. This clonotype was sampled from a man aged 25-45 years in good health. The CDR3 reads CASSYLPTYEQYF. The CDR3 DNA reads TGTGCCAGCAGTTATCTCCCAACCTACGAGCAGTACTTC.